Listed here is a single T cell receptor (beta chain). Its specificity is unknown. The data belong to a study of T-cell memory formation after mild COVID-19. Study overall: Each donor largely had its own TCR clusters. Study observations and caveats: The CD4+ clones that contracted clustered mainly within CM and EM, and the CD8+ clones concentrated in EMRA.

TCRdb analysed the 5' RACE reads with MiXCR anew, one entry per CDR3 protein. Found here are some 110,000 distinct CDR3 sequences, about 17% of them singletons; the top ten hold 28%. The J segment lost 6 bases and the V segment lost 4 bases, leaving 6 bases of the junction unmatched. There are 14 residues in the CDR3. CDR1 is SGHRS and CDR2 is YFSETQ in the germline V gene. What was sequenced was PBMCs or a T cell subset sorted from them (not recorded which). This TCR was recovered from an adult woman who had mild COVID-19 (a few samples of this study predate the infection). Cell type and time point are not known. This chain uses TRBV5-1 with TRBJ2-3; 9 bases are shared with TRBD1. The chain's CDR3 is CASSPGTGSDTQYF. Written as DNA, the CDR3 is TGCGCCAGCAGCCCCGGGACAGGGAGTGATACGCAGTATTTT.